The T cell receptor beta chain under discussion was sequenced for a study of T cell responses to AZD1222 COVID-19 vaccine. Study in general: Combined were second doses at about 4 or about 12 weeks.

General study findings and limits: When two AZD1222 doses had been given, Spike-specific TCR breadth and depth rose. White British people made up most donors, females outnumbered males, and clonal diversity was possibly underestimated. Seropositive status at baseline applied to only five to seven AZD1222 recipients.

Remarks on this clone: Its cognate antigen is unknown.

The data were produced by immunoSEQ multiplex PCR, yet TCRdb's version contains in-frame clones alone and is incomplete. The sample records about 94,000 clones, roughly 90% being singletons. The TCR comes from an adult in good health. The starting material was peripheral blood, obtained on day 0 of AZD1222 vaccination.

CDR3 region: CASSQRGTAWETQYF. CDR3 in DNA: TGTGCCAGCAGCCAGAGGGGGACAGCTTGGGAGACCCAGTACTTC. The chain has TRBV3-1 (or the pseudogene TRBV3-2) and TRBJ2-5, with 7 bases aligning to TRBD1. The germline V gene has CDR1 LGHDT and CDR2 YNNKEL (reference sequence). The CDR3 covers 15 residues. After removal of 3 bases from V and 5 bases from J, the junction contained 9 bases not matched to a gene.